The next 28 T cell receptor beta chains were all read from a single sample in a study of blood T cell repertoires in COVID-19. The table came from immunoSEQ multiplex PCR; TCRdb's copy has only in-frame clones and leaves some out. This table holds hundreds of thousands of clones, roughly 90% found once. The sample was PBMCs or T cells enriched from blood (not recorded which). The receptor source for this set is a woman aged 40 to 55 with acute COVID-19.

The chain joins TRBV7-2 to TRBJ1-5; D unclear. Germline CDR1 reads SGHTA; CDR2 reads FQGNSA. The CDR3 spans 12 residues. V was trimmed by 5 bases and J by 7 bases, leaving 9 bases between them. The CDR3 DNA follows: TGTGCCAGCAGCGCGGAGGTACAGCCCCAGCATTTT. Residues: CASSAEVQPQHF.

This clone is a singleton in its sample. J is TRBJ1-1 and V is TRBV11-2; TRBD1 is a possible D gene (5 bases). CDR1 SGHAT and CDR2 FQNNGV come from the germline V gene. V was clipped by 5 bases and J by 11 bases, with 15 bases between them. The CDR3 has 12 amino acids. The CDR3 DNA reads TGTGCCAGCAGCCCCCCCGTAGGGGTGGCTTTCTTT. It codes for CASSPPVGVAFF.

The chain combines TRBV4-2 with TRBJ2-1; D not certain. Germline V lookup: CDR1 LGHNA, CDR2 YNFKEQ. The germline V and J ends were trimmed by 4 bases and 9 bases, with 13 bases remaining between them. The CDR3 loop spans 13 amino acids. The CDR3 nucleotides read TGTGCCAGCAGCCCCAGACTTGGCAGTGAGCAGTTCTTC. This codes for CASSPRLGSEQFF.

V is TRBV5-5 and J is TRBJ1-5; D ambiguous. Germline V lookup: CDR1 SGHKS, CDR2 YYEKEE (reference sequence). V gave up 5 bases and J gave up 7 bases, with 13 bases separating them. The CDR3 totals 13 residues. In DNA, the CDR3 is TGTGCCAGCAGTTCTCAGTCCGGGCAGCCCCAGCATTTT. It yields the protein CASSSQSGQPQHF. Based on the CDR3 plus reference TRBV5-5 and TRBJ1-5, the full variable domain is DAGVTQSPTHLIKTRGQQVTLRCSPISGHKSVSWYQQVLGQGPQFIFQYYEKEERGRGNFPDRFSARQFPNYSSELNVNALLLGDSALYLCASSSQSGQPQHFGDGTRLSIL.

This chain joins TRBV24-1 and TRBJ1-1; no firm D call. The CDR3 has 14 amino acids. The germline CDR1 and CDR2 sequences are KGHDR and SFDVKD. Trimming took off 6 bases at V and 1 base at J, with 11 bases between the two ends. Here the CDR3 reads CATSPAGRNTEAFF. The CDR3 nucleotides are TGTGCCACCAGTCCGGCAGGCAGGAACACTGAAGCTTTCTTT.

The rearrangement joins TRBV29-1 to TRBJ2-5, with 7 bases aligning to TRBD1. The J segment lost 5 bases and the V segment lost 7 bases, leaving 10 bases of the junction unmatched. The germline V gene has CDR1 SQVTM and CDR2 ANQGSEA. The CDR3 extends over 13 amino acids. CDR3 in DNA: TGCAGCGGGCGACAGGGCCCCGGGGAGACCCAGTACTTC. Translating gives CSGRQGPGETQYF.

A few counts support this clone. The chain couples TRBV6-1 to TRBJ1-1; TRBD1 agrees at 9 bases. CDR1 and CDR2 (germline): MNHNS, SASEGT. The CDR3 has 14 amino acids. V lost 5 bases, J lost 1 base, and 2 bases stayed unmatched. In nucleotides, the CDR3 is TGTGCCAGCAGTAGGGACAGGGAGAACACTGAAGCTTTCTTT. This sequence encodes CASSRDRENTEAFF.

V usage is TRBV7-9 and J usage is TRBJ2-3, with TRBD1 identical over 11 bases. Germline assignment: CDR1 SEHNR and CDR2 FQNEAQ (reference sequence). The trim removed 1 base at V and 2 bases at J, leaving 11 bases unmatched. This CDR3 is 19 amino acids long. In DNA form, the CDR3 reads TGTGCCAGCAGCTTAGTTCGGACAGGGGGCGTTATGGTCACAGATACGCAGTATTTT. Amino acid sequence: CASSLVRTGGVMVTDTQYF.

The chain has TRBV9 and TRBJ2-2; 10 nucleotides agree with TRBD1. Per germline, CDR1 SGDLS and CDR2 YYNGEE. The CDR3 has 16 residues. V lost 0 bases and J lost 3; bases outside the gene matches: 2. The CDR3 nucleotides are TGTGCCAGCAGCGTAGCGACAGGGGGCGACACCGGGGAGCTGTTTTTT. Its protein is CASSVATGGDTGELFF. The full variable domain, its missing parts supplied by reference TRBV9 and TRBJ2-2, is DSGVTQTPKHLITATGQRVTLRCSPRSGDLSVYWYQQSLDQGLQFLIQYYNGEERAKGNILERFSAQQFPDLHSELNLSSLELGDSALYFCASSVATGGDTGELFFGEGSRLTVL.

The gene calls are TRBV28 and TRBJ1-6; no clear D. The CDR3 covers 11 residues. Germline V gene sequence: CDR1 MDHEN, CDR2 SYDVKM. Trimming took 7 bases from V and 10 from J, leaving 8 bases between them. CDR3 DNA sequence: TGTGCCAGCAAGGGAGGGTCACCCCTCCACTTT. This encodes CASKGGSPLHF.

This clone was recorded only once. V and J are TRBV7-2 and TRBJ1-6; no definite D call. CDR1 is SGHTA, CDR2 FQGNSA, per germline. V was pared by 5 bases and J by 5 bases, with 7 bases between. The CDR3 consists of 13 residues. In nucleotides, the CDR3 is TGTGCCAGCAGCACCTATAATAATTCACCCCTCCACTTT. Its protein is CASSTYNNSPLHF.

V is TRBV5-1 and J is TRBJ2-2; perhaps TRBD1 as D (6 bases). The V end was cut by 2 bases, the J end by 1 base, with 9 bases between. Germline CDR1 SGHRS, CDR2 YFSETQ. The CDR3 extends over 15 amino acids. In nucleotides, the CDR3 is TGCGCCAGCAGCTTAACAGGGCAGAACACCGGGGAGCTGTTTTTT. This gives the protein CASSLTGQNTGELFF.

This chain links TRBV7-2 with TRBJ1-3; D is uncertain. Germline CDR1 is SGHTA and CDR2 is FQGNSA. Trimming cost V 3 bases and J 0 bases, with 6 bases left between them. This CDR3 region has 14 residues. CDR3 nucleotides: TGTGCCAGCAGCTTCACAGACTCTGGAAACACCATATATTTT. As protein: CASSFTDSGNTIYF. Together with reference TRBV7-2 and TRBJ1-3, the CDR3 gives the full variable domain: GAGVSQSPSNKVTEKGKDVELRCDPISGHTALYWYRQSLGQGLEFLIYFQGNSAPDKSGLPSDRFSAERTGGSVSTLTIQRTQQEDSAVYLCASSFTDSGNTIYFGEGSWLTVV.

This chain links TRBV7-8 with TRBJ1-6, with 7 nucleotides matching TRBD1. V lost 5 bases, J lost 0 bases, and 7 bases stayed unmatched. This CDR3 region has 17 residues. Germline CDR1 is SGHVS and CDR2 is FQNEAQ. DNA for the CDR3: TGTGCCAGCAGCCTACGGACAGGTAGCTCCTATAATTCACCCCTCCACTTT. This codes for CASSLRTGSSYNSPLHF.

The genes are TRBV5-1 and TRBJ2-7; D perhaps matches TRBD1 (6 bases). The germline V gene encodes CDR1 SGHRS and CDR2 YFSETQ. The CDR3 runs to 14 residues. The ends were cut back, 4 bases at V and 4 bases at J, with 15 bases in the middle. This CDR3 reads CASSPPDRLYEQYF. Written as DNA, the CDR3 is TGCGCCAGCAGCCCACCGGACAGATTGTACGAGCAGTACTTC. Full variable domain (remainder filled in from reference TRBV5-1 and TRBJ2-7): KAGVTQTPRYLIKTRGQQVTLSCSPISGHRSVSWYQQTPGQGLQFLFEYFSETQRNKGNFPGRFSGRQFSNSRSEMNVSTLELGDSALYLCASSPPDRLYEQYFGPGTRLTVT.

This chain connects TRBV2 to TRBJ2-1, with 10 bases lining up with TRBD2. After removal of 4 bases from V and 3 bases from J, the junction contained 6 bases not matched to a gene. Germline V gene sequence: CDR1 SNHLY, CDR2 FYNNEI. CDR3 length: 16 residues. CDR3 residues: CASSVKLAGDYNEQFF. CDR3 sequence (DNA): TGTGCCAGCAGTGTAAAGCTAGCGGGGGACTACAATGAGCAGTTCTTC. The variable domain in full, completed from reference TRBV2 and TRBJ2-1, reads EPEVTQTPSHQVTQMGQEVILRCVPISNHLYFYWYRQILGQKVEFLVSFYNNEISEKSEIFDDQFSVERPDGSNFTLKIRSTKLEDSAMYFCASSVKLAGDYNEQFFGPGTRLTVL.

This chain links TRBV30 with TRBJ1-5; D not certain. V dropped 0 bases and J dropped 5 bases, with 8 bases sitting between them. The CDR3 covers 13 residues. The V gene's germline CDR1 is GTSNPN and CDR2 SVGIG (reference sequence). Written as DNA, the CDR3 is TGTGCCTGGAGTGTTGGAGAAGATCAGCCCCAGCATTTT. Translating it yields CAWSVGEDQPQHF.

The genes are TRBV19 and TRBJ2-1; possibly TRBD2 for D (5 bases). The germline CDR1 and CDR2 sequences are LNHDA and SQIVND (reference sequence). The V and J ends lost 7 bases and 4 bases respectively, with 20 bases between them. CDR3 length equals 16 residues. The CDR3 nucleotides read TGTGCCAGTACCACGGGATTTGCTAGCTCGTACAATGAGCAGTTCTTC. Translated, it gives CASTTGFASSYNEQFF.

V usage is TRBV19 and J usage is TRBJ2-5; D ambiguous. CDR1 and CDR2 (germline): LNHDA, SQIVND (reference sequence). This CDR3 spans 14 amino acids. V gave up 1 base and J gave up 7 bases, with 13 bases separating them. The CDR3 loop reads CASSIAAEPRTQYF. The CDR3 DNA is TGTGCCAGTAGTATAGCGGCGGAACCCAGGACCCAGTACTTC.

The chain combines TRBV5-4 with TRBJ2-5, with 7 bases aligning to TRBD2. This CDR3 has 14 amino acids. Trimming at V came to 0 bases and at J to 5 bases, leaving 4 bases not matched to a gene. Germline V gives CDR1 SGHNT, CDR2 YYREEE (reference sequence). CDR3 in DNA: TGTGCCAGCAGCTTGGGACTAGCCCAGGAGACCCAGTACTTC. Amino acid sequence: CASSLGLAQETQYF.

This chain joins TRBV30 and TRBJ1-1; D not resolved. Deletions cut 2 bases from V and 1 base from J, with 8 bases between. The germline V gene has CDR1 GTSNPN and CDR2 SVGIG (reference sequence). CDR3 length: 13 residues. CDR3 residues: CAWSFSGNTEAFF. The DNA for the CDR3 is TGTGCCTGGAGTTTCTCCGGGAACACTGAAGCTTTCTTT. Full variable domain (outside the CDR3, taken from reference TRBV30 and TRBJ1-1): SQTIHQWPATLVQPVGSPLSLECTVEGTSNPNLYWYRQAAGRGLQLLFYSVGIGQISSEVPQNLSASRPQDRQFILSSKKLLLSDSGFYLCAWSFSGNTEAFFGQGTRLTVV.

CDR3 sequence reads: CSVEVDSTEAFF. As DNA, the CDR3 is TGCAGCGTTGAGGTGGACAGCACTGAAGCTTTCTTT. This chain connects TRBV29-1 to TRBJ1-1; a weak D match, TRBD1 (6 bases). The germline V and J ends were trimmed by 3 bases and 4 bases, with 9 bases remaining between them. The germline V gene has CDR1 SQVTM and CDR2 ANQGSEA. The length of the CDR3 is 12 residues.

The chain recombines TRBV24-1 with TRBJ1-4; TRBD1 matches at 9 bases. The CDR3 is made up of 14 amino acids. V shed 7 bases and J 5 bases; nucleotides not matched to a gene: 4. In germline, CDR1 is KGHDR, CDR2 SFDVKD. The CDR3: CATSEQGANEKLFF. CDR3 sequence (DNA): TGTGCCACCAGCGAACAGGGGGCGAATGAAAAACTGTTTTTT.

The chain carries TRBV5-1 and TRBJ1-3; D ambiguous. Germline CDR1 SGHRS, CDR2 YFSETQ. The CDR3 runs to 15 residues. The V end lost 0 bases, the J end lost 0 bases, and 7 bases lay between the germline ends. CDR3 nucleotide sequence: TGCGCCAGCAGCTTGGAAGCCTTCTCTGGAAACACCATATATTTT. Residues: CASSLEAFSGNTIYF.

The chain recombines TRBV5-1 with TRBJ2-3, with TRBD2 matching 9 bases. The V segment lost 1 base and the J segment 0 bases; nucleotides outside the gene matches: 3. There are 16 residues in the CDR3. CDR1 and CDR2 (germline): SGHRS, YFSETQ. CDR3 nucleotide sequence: TGCGCCAGCAGCTTGTATGCGGGGGGGAGCACAGATACGCAGTATTTT. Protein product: CASSLYAGGSTDTQYF.

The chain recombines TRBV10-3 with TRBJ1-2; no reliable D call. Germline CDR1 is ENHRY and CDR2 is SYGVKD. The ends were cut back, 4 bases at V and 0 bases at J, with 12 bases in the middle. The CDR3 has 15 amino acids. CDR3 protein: CAISGADQANYGYTF. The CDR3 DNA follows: TGTGCCATCAGTGGGGCAGATCAAGCTAACTATGGCTACACCTTC.

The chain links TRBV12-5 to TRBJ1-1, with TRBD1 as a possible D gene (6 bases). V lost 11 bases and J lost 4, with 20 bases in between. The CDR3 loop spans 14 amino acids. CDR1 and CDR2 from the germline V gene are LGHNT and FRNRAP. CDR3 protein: CADAPRGWSTEAFF. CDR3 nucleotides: TGTGCTGACGCCCCCAGGGGCTGGAGCACTGAAGCTTTCTTT.

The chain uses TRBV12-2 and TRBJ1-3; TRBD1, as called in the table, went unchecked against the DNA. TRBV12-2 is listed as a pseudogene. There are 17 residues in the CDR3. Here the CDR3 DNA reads TGTGCAAGTCGCTTAGCGCGACAGGATCGGATCGGAAACACCATATATTTT. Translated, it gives CASRLARQDRIGNTIYF.